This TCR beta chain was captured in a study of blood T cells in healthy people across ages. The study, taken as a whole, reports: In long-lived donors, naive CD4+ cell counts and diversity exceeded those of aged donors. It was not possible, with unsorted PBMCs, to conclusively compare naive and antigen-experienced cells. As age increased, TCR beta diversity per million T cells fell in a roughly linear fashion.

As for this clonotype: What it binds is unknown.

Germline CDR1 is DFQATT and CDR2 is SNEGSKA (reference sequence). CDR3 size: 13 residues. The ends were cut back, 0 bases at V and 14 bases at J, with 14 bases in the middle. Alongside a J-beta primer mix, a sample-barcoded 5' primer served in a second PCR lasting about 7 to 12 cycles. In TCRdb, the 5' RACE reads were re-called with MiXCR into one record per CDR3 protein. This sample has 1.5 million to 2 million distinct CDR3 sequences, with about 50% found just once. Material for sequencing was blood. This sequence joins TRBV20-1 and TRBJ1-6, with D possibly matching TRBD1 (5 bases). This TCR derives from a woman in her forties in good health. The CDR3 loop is CSARDRTRSALHF. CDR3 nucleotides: TGCAGTGCTAGAGATAGGACAAGATCGGCCCTCCACTTT.